Shown below are 16 T cell receptor beta chains from a single sample sequenced in a study of cytomegalovirus exposure and HLA in healthy donors. Assay: immunoSEQ multiplex PCR; the TCRdb copy retains only in-frame clones and omits some. The data show 100,000 to 150,000 clones, with approximately 90% seen just once and approximately 2.1% held by the top ten. The sequencing sample was made of PBMCs. The receptors were gathered from a woman in her late teens or twenties in good health and CMV-seronegative.

Concerning this clone: The sample contains more than one DNA sequence encoding this CDR3. The CDR3: CASSLDGGNYGYTF. The CDR3, as DNA: TGTGCCAGCAGCTTAGACGGGGGGAACTATGGCTACACCTTC. The chain uses TRBV7-2 and TRBJ1-2, with D perhaps TRBD1 (5 bases). The CDR3 has 14 residues. V was clipped by 1 base and J by 2 bases, with 8 bases between them. Germline CDR1 reads SGHTA; CDR2 reads FQGNSA.

The chain links TRBV11-3 to TRBJ2-2; D is possibly TRBD2 (5 bases). The CDR3 covers 16 residues. V was cut by 5 bases and J by 0 bases, with 13 bases left in between. Looked up from germline, CDR1 is SGHNT and CDR2 is YENEEA. Here the CDR3 reads CASSPPERANTGELFF. DNA of the CDR3: TGTGCCAGCAGCCCACCAGAGAGGGCGAACACCGGGGAGCTGTTTTTT.

The chain joins TRBV30 to TRBJ2-7; 10 bases match TRBD2. This CDR3 region has 14 residues. The V gene's germline CDR1 is GTSNPN and CDR2 SVGIG (reference sequence). J gave up 1 base and V 7 bases, and 7 bases lay outside the gene matches. The CDR3 spells CASLSGGSSYEQYF. The CDR3 region has the DNA TGTGCCTCCCTTAGCGGGGGGTCGTCCTACGAGCAGTACTTC.

J is TRBJ1-1 and V is TRBV6-4, with D possibly TRBD1 on 5 matching bases. V lost 3 bases and J lost 5, with 19 bases in between. CDR1 is MRHNA, CDR2 SNTAGT, per germline. CDR3 size: 16 residues. CDR3 protein: CASSEGFGRAKTEAFF. DNA of the CDR3: TGTGCCAGCAGTGAAGGGTTTGGCAGGGCAAAAACTGAAGCTTTCTTT.

The chain employs TRBV5-1 and TRBJ2-1, with 14 bases matching TRBD2. Germline values: CDR1 SGHRS, CDR2 YFSETQ. V trimming: 4 bases; J trimming: 3 bases; junction bases outside the gene matches: 3. This CDR3 is built from 16 residues. CDR3 bases: TGCGCCAGCAGCCCCGGGACTAGCGGGAGCTACAATGAGCAGTTCTTC. It encodes CASSPGTSGSYNEQFF.

The rearrangement joins TRBV7-6 to TRBJ2-1; D possibly corresponds to TRBD1 (6 bases). The CDR3 is 16 residues long. The germline V and J ends were trimmed by 4 bases and 0 bases, with 13 bases remaining between them. Germline V gene lookup returns CDR1 SGHVS and CDR2 FNYEAQ. In DNA, the CDR3 is TGTGCCAGCAGCTCCGGACAGAGCCCCTCCTACAATGAGCAGTTCTTC. It yields the protein CASSSGQSPSYNEQFF.

J is TRBJ2-7 and V is TRBV2; D is unclear. The CDR3 consists of 15 residues. V shed 2 bases and J shed 3 bases, with 14 bases lying between them. Germline lookup yields CDR1 SNHLY and CDR2 FYNNEI. CDR3 protein: CASSEPGQADYEQYF. In DNA form, the CDR3 reads TGTGCCAGCAGTGAACCAGGTCAGGCTGACTACGAGCAGTACTTC.

The chain couples TRBV6-5 to TRBJ1-2; 7 bases are a match to TRBD1. The CDR3 has 12 amino acids. Germline values: CDR1 MNHEY, CDR2 SVGAGI. Losses at the gene ends were 7 bases for V and 6 bases for J; bases not matched to a gene: 5. The CDR3 sequence: CASTQGGHGYTF. CDR3 in DNA: TGTGCCAGCACCCAGGGGGGCCATGGCTACACCTTC.

The chain recombines TRBV6-4 with TRBJ1-1; D is undetermined. Trimming took 4 bases from V and 2 from J, leaving 8 bases between them. This CDR3 region has 13 residues. Germline-derived CDR1 and CDR2 are MRHNA and SNTAGT. The CDR3 nucleotides are TGTGCCAGCAGTGTCGGGGTAAACACTGAAGCTTTCTTT. It specifies CASSVGVNTEAFF.

This rearrangement joins TRBV6-5 to TRBJ1-2; 8 bases align to TRBD1. The CDR3 runs to 15 residues. Trimming removed 6 bases from V and 5 bases from J; junction bases left unmatched: 11. Germline-derived CDR1 and CDR2 are MNHEY and SVGAGI. The CDR3 reads CASSPGGTGKYGYTF. The CDR3 nucleotides are TGTGCCAGCAGCCCTGGAGGGACAGGAAAATATGGCTACACCTTC.

CDR3 protein: CASSLRGLAGNTQYF. DNA of the CDR3: TGTGCCAGCAGTTTAAGGGGACTAGCGGGAAATACGCAGTATTTT. The V call is TRBV28, the J call TRBJ2-3, with 13 nucleotides matching TRBD2. The CDR3 runs to 15 residues. Unmatched junction bases numbered 3, after V lost 2 bases and J lost 7 bases. CDR1 and CDR2 (germline): MDHEN, SYDVKM.

This clone was picked up a small number of times. The chain is built from TRBV6-1 and TRBJ2-5, with D tentatively TRBD2 (6 bases). The CDR3 totals 13 residues. V was clipped by 4 bases and J by 5 bases, with 11 bases between them. Germline V CDR1 and CDR2: MNHNS, SASEGT. The CDR3: CASSGSGGETQYF. The CDR3 coding sequence is TGTGCCAGCAGTGGTAGCGGAGGGGAGACCCAGTACTTC.

In its sample, this clone was seen once. CDR3 nucleotides: TGTGCCAGCAGCTTAATTGGTCTAGCGGGAGGGAAGAGCACAGATACGCAGTATTTT. It encodes CASSLIGLAGGKSTDTQYF. This chain links TRBV7-9 with TRBJ2-3, with TRBD2 matching over 12 bases. Trimming cost V 2 bases and J 0 bases; bases outside gene matches: 9. Germline CDR1 and CDR2: SEHNR and FQNEAQ (reference sequence). This CDR3 region has 19 residues.

The chain is built from TRBV7-9 and TRBJ1-1, with TRBD1 as a possible D gene (6 bases). Looked up from germline, CDR1 is SEHNR and CDR2 is FQNEAQ (reference sequence). Trimming pared 4 bases from V and 0 bases from J, leaving 15 bases between. The CDR3 runs to 16 residues. The CDR3 DNA follows: TGTGCCAGCAGCTCCCTGGACAGCCCTTTGAACACTGAAGCTTTCTTT. This translates into CASSSLDSPLNTEAFF.

This clone was observed once. The gene calls are TRBV5-6 and TRBJ2-1; D is uncertain. Germline V gene lookup returns CDR1 SGHDT and CDR2 YYEEEE. This CDR3 has 12 residues. Trimming took off 4 bases at V and 10 bases at J, with 12 bases between the two ends. CDR3 in amino acids: CASSRIGAEQFF. In DNA, the CDR3 is TGTGCCAGCAGCCGAATCGGTGCGGAGCAGTTCTTC.

The CDR3 loop reads CASSLNGPYEQYF. The CDR3 bases are TGTGCCAGCAGCTTAAACGGTCCCTACGAGCAGTACTTC. The chain employs TRBV13 and TRBJ2-7; no reliable D call. Trimming cost V 2 bases and J 2 bases, with 7 bases left between them. Germline V gene lookup returns CDR1 PRHDT and CDR2 FYEKMQ (reference sequence). CDR3 size: 13 residues.